The entry below gives a single TCR beta chain sequence along with its context. Antigen specificity is unknown. The CDR3 runs 17 residues. Germline CDR1 and CDR2: SGHTA and FQGTGA. V shed 1 base, J shed 4 bases, and the junction held 10 bases outside the gene matches. The data were obtained in a study of cytomegalovirus exposure and HLA in healthy donors. Healthy bone marrow donors supplied every sample. This donor has no recorded CMV serostatus. The study ran its PCR with 60 Vbeta and 13 Jbeta primers. Some clones are missing from TCRdb's copy, which holds only in-frame ones; the method was immunoSEQ multiplex PCR. The table records some 130,000 clones, about four fifths of them present only once. Study-level results: A later analysis linked a missense variant in DCLRE1C to the trimming of TCR beta V and J genes. It emerged from a later analysis that several of the most significant clusters appeared to be linked to common viral pathogens.

The sequence was collected from a man aged 25 to 45 in good health. The source material was PBMCs. V gene TRBV7-3 combines with J gene TRBJ2-3, with 8 bases fitting TRBD1. The CDR3 bases are TGTGCCAGCAGCTTAAGGGCGGACAGGGCTGGGGCAGATACGCAGTATTTT. It specifies CASSLRADRAGADTQYF. Complete variable domain (other parts from reference TRBV7-3 and TRBJ2-3): GAGVSQTPSNKVTEKGKYVELRCDPISGHTALYWYRQSLGQGPEFLIYFQGTGAADDSGLPNDRFFAVRPEGSVSTLKIQRTERGDSAVYLCASSLRADRAGADTQYFGPGTRLTVL.